This is a list of T cell receptor beta chains from one sample in a study of cytomegalovirus exposure and HLA in healthy donors. Method: immunoSEQ multiplex PCR; TCRdb's copy keeps in-frame clones and lacks some. The table shows about 150,000 clones, with roughly 90% occurring only once. Material: PBMCs. All receptors come from a man between 18 and 29 years old in good health and CMV-seronegative. The CDR3 runs from the conserved cysteine through the conserved F or W. D genes are given only for firm matches.

>TRBJ1-2|TRBV6-5|TRBD1
CASSPTGAGDYGYTF
>TRBJ2-5|TRBV30|TRBD2
CACQTASGEETQYF
>TRBJ2-1|TRBV19|.
CASSIAEGADEQFF
>TRBJ2-3|TRBV12-5|TRBD2
CASGLVLSGSPDTQYF
>TRBJ1-5|TRBV5-1|TRBD1
CASTAPQTGDSNQPQHF
>TRBJ1-2|TRBV5-6|.
CASSPGDSFGYTF
>TRBJ1-2|TRBV14|.
CASSPLAGAGGYTF
>TRBJ2-5|TRBV5-8|.
CASSLGTVQETQYF
>TRBJ1-4|TRBV9|TRBD1
CASSPTGGHEKLFF
>TRBJ1-2|TRBV2|.
CASIEQQGFWGYTF
>TRBJ1-1|TRBV6-1|TRBD1
CASEVGQVSNTEAFF
>TRBJ2-5|TRBV5-1|TRBD2
CASSFGSGGAEETQYF
>TRBJ1-5|TRBV6-5|.
CASSQINRYQPQHF
>TRBJ1-2|TRBV15|.
CATSGLQYGYTF
>TRBJ2-4|TRBV30|.
CAWSLGETVTTKNIQYF
>TRBJ2-7|TRBV5-1|TRBD1
CASSSGTGGGYEQYF
>TRBJ2-3|TRBV5-1|TRBD2
CASRSRLAGARTDTQYF
>TRBJ1-5|TRBV4-1|.
CASSQAPYSNQPQHF
>TRBJ1-1|TRBV18|TRBD1
CASSRGGPGNTEAFF
>TRBJ2-1|TRBV10-3|.
CAISGPAYNEQFF
>TRBJ2-6|TRBV6-5|.
CASTSRTPGANVLTF
>TRBJ2-1|TRBV15|TRBD2
CATSRDGGGALNEQFF
>TRBJ2-5|TRBV5-8|.
CASSFQETQYF